This T cell receptor (beta chain) appears in the sequencing data of a study of post-analysis software for immune sequencing data. Across the whole study: Both relapsing-remitting and secondary progressive multiple sclerosis featured among the disease courses, as did progressive-relapsing multiple sclerosis. Study-wide points: Compared against controls, patients with multiple sclerosis displayed significantly lower normalized Chao1 diversity. TRBV segments more frequent in patients than in controls numbered several and included TRBV5-6, TRBV5-1 and TRBV20-1. When the samples were clustered directly with F measure, those that had been prepared in the same batch showed strong co-clustering.

Tagging with unique molecular identifiers was a feature of the TCR beta cDNA libraries. In TCRdb, the PCR reads were re-called with MiXCR into one record per CDR3 protein. The sample lists about 820,000 distinct CDR3 sequences, roughly 50% occurring once. The CDR3 consists of 17 residues. Germline CDR1 and CDR2: SGHDN and FVKESK. Trimming removed 3 bases from V and 6 bases from J; junction bases left unmatched: 7. With respect to this clonotype: The target antigen is unknown.

This TCR came from a girl aged 10-17 years with multiple sclerosis. The chain employs TRBV14 and TRBJ2-1; TRBD2 aligns across 14 bases. The specimen sequenced was blood. CDR3 sequence reads: CASSHFSGLAGGNEQFF. CDR3 sequence (DNA): TGTGCCAGCAGCCATTTTAGTGGACTAGCGGGAGGCAATGAGCAGTTCTTC. The variable domain in full, with the rest retrieved from reference TRBV14 and TRBJ2-1, is EAGVTQFPSHSVIEKGQTVTLRCDPISGHDNLYWYRRVMGKEIKFLLHFVKESKQDESGMPNNRFLAERTGGTYSTLKVQPAELEDSGVYFCASSHFSGLAGGNEQFFGPGTRLTVL.